This T cell receptor beta chain was sequenced in a study of blood T cell repertoires in COVID-19. Either two negative PCRs, clearance, or symptom resolution qualified Cohort 3 donors as recovered. Method: immunoSEQ multiplex PCR; TCRdb's copy keeps in-frame clones and lacks some. The sample carries fewer than 350,000 clones, roughly 86% recorded once. Germline values: CDR1 LGHNA, CDR2 YNFKEQ. V dropped 0 bases and J dropped 3 bases, with 12 bases sitting between them. This CDR3 spans 15 amino acids. The V call is TRBV4-2, the J call TRBJ2-7, with D possibly being TRBD1 (6 bases). Sequencing was performed on PBMCs or T cells enriched from blood (not recorded which). This sequence originates from a woman younger than 45 who had recovered from COVID-19. CDR3 in amino acids: CASSQEGAYDYEQYF. CDR3 sequence (DNA): TGTGCCAGCAGCCAAGAGGGGGCGTACGACTACGAGCAGTACTTC.